Listed below are T cell receptor beta chains from one sample, sequenced in a study of response to subunit inactivated influenza vaccine. MiXCR, run by TCRdb on the RT-PCR reads, gives a single entry per CDR3 protein. Of hundreds of thousands of distinct CDR3 sequences in the sample, roughly 18% were seen once. The sample here was PBMCs from blood, taken 4 to 6 days after vaccination. All receptors come from a man in his forties or fifties who received an inactivated influenza vaccine. Each CDR3 is given with its conserved first and last residue. D genes are given only for firm matches. A clone size is listed for some rows: how often the clone was seen (once, few, many), or a class if it is expanded.

TRBV24-1	many	.	TRBJ1-5	CATSDLQGGIQHF	TGTGCCACCAGTGATTTGCAAGGGGGGATCCAGCATTTT
TRBV5-1	.	.	TRBJ1-1	CASSLVPGQLNTEAFF	TGCGCCAGCAGCTTGGTCCCAGGACAGTTGAACACTGAAGCTTTCTTT
TRBV5-1	.	TRBD1	TRBJ2-7	CASSLEGGVWDEQYF	TGCGCCAGCAGCTTGGAAGGGGGCGTGTGGGACGAGCAGTACTTC
TRBV6-1	few	.	TRBJ2-7	CASKSPNSYEQYF	TGTGCCAGCAAGTCCCCGAACTCCTACGAGCAGTACTTC
TRBV6-5	few	.	TRBJ2-5	CASSYSGQKVETQYF	TGTGCCAGCAGTTACTCAGGACAGAAAGTAGAGACCCAGTACTTC
TRBV3-1	many	.	TRBJ2-7	CASSRRPRSYEQYF	TGTGCCAGCAGCCGCCGCCCCCGTTCCTACGAGCAGTACTTC
TRBV24-1	.	TRBD1	TRBJ2-7	CATSDTRGQFYEQYF	TGTGCCACCAGTGATACACGGGGACAGTTCTACGAGCAGTACTTC
TRBV20-1	.	.	TRBJ2-1	CSASSPGRTSYNEQFF	TGCAGTGCTAGTTCCCCAGGGAGGACGTCCTACAATGAGCAGTTCTTC
TRBV28	many	.	TRBJ2-3	CASSERDTQYF	TGTGCCAGCAGTGAAAGAGATACGCAGTATTTT
TRBV20-1	.	.	TRBJ2-3	CSARVAGLNTDTQYF	TGCAGTGCTAGAGTGGCGGGCTTGAACACAGATACGCAGTATTTT
TRBV20-1	few	.	TRBJ2-7	CSALTEDGRASYEQYF	TGCAGTGCCCTGACCGAAGATGGGCGTGCCTCCTACGAGCAGTACTTC
TRBV6-1	few	.	TRBJ2-7	CASSEAQPDYEQYF	TGTGCCAGCAGTGAAGCCCAGCCGGACTACGAGCAGTACTTC
TRBV10-3	.	TRBD1	TRBJ2-1	CAISGSTGLSYNEQFF	TGTGCCATCAGTGGATCGACAGGGCTCTCCTACAATGAGCAGTTCTTC
TRBV6-1	.	.	TRBJ2-7	CASSTGDQGYEQYF	TGTGCCAGCAGTACCGGGGATCAGGGGTACGAGCAGTACTTC
TRBV7-9	.	.	TRBJ1-5	CASSMSRGGNQPQHF	TGTGCCAGCAGCATGAGCCGTGGGGGCAATCAGCCCCAGCATTTT
TRBV29-1	.	.	TRBJ2-7	CSVEMASDYEQYF	TGCAGCGTTGAGATGGCTAGCGACTACGAGCAGTACTTC
TRBV20-1	few	.	TRBJ2-5	CSAREGGVTETQYF	TGCAGTGCTAGAGAGGGGGGAGTCACGGAGACCCAGTACTTC
TRBV5-1	many	.	TRBJ1-2	CASSSGLNYGYTF	TGCGCCAGCAGCTCCGGACTGAACTATGGCTACACCTTC
TRBV11-2	few	TRBD1	TRBJ1-5	CASSPGQADQPQHF	TGTGCCAGCAGCCCAGGACAGGCGGATCAGCCCCAGCATTTT
TRBV5-1	.	TRBD1	TRBJ2-2	CASSIGTGGGGELFF	TGCGCCAGCAGCATCGGGACAGGGGGCGGCGGGGAGCTGTTTTTT
TRBV6-2/TRBV6-3	.	TRBD2	TRBJ2-1	CASSYSGTSRTDNEQFF	TGTGCCAGCAGTTACTCCGGGACTAGCCGGACGGACAATGAGCAGTTCTTC
TRBV24-1	many	.	TRBJ1-6	CATSVSGTSPLHF	TGTGCCACCAGTGTATCGGGGACTTCGCCCCTCCACTTT
TRBV5-1	few	.	TRBJ2-7	CASRSGLGVYEQYF	TGCGCCAGCAGGTCTGGGTTGGGAGTCTACGAGCAGTACTTC
TRBV7-6	many	TRBD2	TRBJ2-3	CASSPRLAGGLTDTQYF	TGTGCCAGCAGCCCCCGACTAGCGGGGGGACTCACAGATACGCAGTATTTT
TRBV9	many	TRBD2	TRBJ2-3	CASSVGVSGGHTDTQYF	TGTGCCAGCAGCGTAGGGGTTTCGGGGGGGCACACAGATACGCAGTATTTT
TRBV19	.	.	TRBJ1-1	CASNLDGAVVYTEAFF	TGTGCCAGTAATCTTGACGGGGCCGTGGTGTACACTGAAGCTTTCTTT
TRBV20-1	.	.	TRBJ2-2	CSARSGWGLFF	TGCAGTGCTAGGTCGGGGTGGGGCCTGTTTTTT
TRBV12-3/TRBV12-4	many	TRBD2	TRBJ2-5	CASTGGKTQYF	TGTGCCAGCACGGGAGGAAAGACCCAGTACTTC
TRBV11-2	.	.	TRBJ2-3	CASSPSVSGSRRFGTQYF	TGTGCCAGCAGCCCCTCGGTCTCAGGCAGCCGACGGTTCGGTACGCAGTATTTT
TRBV9	few	.	TRBJ2-2	CASSVGVRNTGELFF	TGTGCCAGCAGCGTAGGTGTCCGTAACACCGGGGAGCTGTTTTTT
TRBV12-3/TRBV12-4	.	TRBD2	TRBJ2-5	CASSLFPTSGEETQYF	TGTGCCAGCAGTTTATTCCCCACTAGCGGAGAAGAGACCCAGTACTTC
TRBV19	once	.	TRBJ2-1	CASSILGRRNNEQFF	TGTGCCAGTAGTATACTGGGAAGGAGGAACAATGAGCAGTTCTTC
TRBV29-1	many	.	TRBJ2-7	CSVEVLYEQYF	TGCAGCGTTGAAGTCTTATACGAGCAGTACTTC
TRBV12-3/TRBV12-4	many	.	TRBJ2-4	CASRLGGSGNIQYF	TGTGCCAGCAGACTCGGTGGGTCTGGAAACATTCAGTACTTC
TRBV20-1	.	TRBD1	TRBJ1-1	CSATPPDRVFTEAFF	TGCAGTGCTACCCCCCCGGACAGGGTGTTCACTGAAGCTTTCTTT
TRBV7-9	.	.	TRBJ2-3	CASSLQGRTDTQYF	TGTGCCAGCAGCTTACAGGGGCGCACAGATACGCAGTATTTT
TRBV6-5	.	.	TRBJ1-4	CASSSVGEKLFF	TGTGCCAGCAGTTCAGTCGGTGAAAAACTGTTTTTT
TRBV5-1	many	.	TRBJ2-6	CASSLVFSGANVLTF	TGCGCCAGCAGCTTGGTTTTCTCTGGGGCCAACGTCCTGACTTTC
TRBV7-2	few	TRBD2	TRBJ2-1	CASSLSGGPFSYNEQFF	TGTGCCAGCAGCCTTAGCGGGGGCCCCTTCTCCTACAATGAGCAGTTCTTC
TRBV6-5	.	TRBD1	TRBJ1-6	CASSYSGSFRQGFLPLHF	TGTGCCAGCAGTTACTCAGGGAGTTTTAGACAGGGATTTTTACCCCTCCACTTT
TRBV29-1	.	TRBD2	TRBJ2-5	CSVESGGVQETQYF	TGCAGCGTTGAGTCCGGGGGGGTTCAAGAGACCCAGTACTTC
TRBV7-9	.	.	TRBJ1-4	CASSLGDSGLNEKLFF	TGTGCCAGCAGCTTAGGAGATAGCGGGCTTAATGAAAAACTGTTTTTT
TRBV20-1	.	TRBD1	TRBJ2-7	CSATRTGGVYEQYF	TGCAGTGCTACCCGGACAGGGGGCGTGTACGAGCAGTACTTC
TRBV7-9	many	.	TRBJ2-7	CASSKTGMGDEQYF	TGTGCCAGCAGCAAAACAGGGATGGGAGACGAGCAGTACTTC
TRBV5-1	many	.	TRBJ2-2	CASSLVREMGYTGELFF	TGCGCCAGCAGCTTGGTCCGGGAAATGGGGTACACCGGGGAGCTGTTTTTT
TRBV12-3/TRBV12-4	.	TRBD1	TRBJ2-2	CASSSWTGVNTGELFF	TGTGCCAGCAGTAGCTGGACAGGGGTGAACACCGGGGAGCTGTTTTTT
TRBV10-3	.	TRBD1	TRBJ2-5	CAISPSQGVETQYF	TGTGCCATCAGTCCCTCTCAGGGGGTAGAGACCCAGTACTTC
TRBV20-1	.	TRBD2	TRBJ2-5	CSARGLAGAPGETQYF	TGCAGTGCTAGGGGACTAGCGGGGGCTCCGGGAGAGACCCAGTACTTC
TRBV14	few	TRBD2	TRBJ2-7	CASSQEFGTSLYEQYF	TGTGCCAGCAGCCAAGAATTCGGGACTAGTCTGTACGAGCAGTACTTC
TRBV7-9	.	.	TRBJ1-5	CASSLGGVGGQPQHF	TGTGCCAGCAGCTTAGGGGGCGTAGGAGGTCAGCCCCAGCATTTT
TRBV27	.	TRBD1	TRBJ2-7	CASSREDRGFEQYF	TGTGCCAGCAGTCGCGAGGACAGGGGATTCGAGCAGTACTTC
TRBV6-2/TRBV6-3	.	TRBD1	TRBJ1-2	CASSFPGTGVYGYTF	TGTGCCAGCAGTTTCCCCGGGACAGGGGTCTATGGCTACACCTTC
TRBV7-2	.	TRBD1	TRBJ2-7	CASSPTGQDGEQYF	TGTGCCAGCAGCCCCACCGGACAGGACGGCGAGCAGTACTTC